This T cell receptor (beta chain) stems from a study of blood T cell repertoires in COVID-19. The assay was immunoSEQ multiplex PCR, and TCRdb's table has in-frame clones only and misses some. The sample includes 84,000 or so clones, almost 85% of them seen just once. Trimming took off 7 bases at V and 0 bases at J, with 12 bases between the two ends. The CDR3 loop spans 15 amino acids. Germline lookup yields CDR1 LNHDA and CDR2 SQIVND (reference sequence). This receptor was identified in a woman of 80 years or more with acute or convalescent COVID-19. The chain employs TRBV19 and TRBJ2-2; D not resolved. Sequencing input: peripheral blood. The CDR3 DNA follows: TGTGCCAGTAATGACTTTCGGCCGAACACCGGGGAGCTGTTTTTT. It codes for CASNDFRPNTGELFF. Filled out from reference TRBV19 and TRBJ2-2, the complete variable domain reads DGGITQSPKYLFRKEGQNVTLSCEQNLNHDAMYWYRQDPGQGLRLIYYSQIVNDFQKGDIAEGYSVSREKKESFPLTVTSAQKNPTAFYLCASNDFRPNTGELFFGEGSRLTVL.